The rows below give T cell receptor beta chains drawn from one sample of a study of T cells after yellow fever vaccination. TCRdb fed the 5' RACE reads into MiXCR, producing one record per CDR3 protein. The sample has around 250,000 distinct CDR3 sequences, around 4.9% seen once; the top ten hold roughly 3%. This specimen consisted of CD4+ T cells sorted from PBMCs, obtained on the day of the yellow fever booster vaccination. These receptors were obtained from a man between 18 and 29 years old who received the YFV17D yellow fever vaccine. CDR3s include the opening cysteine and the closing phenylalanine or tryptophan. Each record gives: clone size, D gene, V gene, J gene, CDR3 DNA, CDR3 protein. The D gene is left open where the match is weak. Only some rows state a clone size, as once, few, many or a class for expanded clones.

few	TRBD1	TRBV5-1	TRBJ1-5	TGCGCCAGCAGCTTGGACGGACAGGGTAGTCAGCCCCAGCATTTT	CASSLDGQGSQPQHF
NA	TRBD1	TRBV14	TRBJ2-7	TGTGCCAGCAGCCATAACTGGGCCGACAGGGTTGATCCCTACGAGCAGTACTTC	CASSHNWADRVDPYEQYF
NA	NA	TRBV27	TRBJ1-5	TGTGCCAGCAGACGGGACAATAGCAATCAGCCCCAGCATTTT	CASRRDNSNQPQHF
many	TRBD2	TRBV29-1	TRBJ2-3	TGCAGCGGCCGTACTAGCGGGGGGGTCTCAGATACGCAGTATTTT	CSGRTSGGVSDTQYF
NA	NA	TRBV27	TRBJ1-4	TGTGCCAGCAGTTTAATGGGGGCAGCTAATGAAAAACTGTTTTTT	CASSLMGAANEKLFF
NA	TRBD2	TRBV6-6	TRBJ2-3	TGTGCCAGCATTTTAGCGGGGGGCACAGATACGCAGTATTTT	CASILAGGTDTQYF
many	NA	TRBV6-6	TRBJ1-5	TGTGCCAGCAGCCCTCTATATAGCAATCAGCCCCAGCATTTT	CASSPLYSNQPQHF
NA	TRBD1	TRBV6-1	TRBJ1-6	TGTGCCAGCAGTGAACTAGGACAGGGGCGGACACCCCTCCACTTT	CASSELGQGRTPLHF
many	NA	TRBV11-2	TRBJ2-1	TGTGCCAGCAGCCATAGAGGGGGGCTGTCCTACAATGAGCAGTTCTTC	CASSHRGGLSYNEQFF
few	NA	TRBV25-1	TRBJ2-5	TGTGCCAGCAGTGAAGGCCAGCTGCAAGAGACCCAGTACTTC	CASSEGQLQETQYF
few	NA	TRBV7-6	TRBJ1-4	TGTGCCAGCAGCCTCATCGGGGGGCGAGAAGAAAAACTGTTTTTT	CASSLIGGREEKLFF
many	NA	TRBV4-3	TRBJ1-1	TGCGCCAGCAGCCAAGATTGGCGGTCCCGACGGTATGAAGCTTTCTTT	CASSQDWRSRRYEAFF
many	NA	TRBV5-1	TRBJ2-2	TGCGCCAGCAGCTTGGGCGGCACCGGGGAGCTGTTTTTT	CASSLGGTGELFF
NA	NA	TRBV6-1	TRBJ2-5	TGTGCCAGCAGGGGGACTCCCCAAGAGACCCAGTACTTC	CASRGTPQETQYF
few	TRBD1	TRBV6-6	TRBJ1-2	TGTGCCAGCAGTTACTCACCCACAGGGGCCTATGGCTACACCTTC	CASSYSPTGAYGYTF
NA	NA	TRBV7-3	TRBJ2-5	TGTGCCAGCAGCTTAACAGGGTTCGGGGAGACCCAGTACTTC	CASSLTGFGETQYF
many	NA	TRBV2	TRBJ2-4	TGTGCCAGCAGCGCGGACTCGAACACCAAAAACATTCAGTACTTC	CASSADSNTKNIQYF
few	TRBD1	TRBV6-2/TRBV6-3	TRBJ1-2	TGTGCCAGCAGTTACGCAGGGGGCATCTCCGGCTACACCTTC	CASSYAGGISGYTF
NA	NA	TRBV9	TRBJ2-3	TGTGCCAGCAGCGTAGCTGAGGGGCCGGGCCAAGATACGCAGTATTTT	CASSVAEGPGQDTQYF
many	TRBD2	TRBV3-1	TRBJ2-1	TGTGCCAGCAGCCAAGATCTGTGGACTAGCGGACAGCAGTTCTTC	CASSQDLWTSGQQFF
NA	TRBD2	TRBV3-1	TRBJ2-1	TGTGCCAGCAGCCACCGCGGGGGGGCCTCCTACAATGAGCAGTTCTTC	CASSHRGGASYNEQFF
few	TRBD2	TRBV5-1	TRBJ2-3	TGCGCCAGCAGCCGGATGCGGGGGGGCCGAGGGGCAGATACGCAGTATTTT	CASSRMRGGRGADTQYF
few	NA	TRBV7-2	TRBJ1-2	TGTGCCAGCAGCTCACAGGGAGTGGGGCTCTATGGCTACACCTTC	CASSSQGVGLYGYTF
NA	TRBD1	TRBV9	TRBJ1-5	TGTGCCAGCAGCGTGGGGACAGGGCTTGGTCAGCCCCAGCATTTT	CASSVGTGLGQPQHF
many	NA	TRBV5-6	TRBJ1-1	TGTGCCAGCAGCTTAAGGCCCAACACTGAAGCTTTCTTT	CASSLRPNTEAFF
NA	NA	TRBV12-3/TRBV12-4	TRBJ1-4	TGTGCCAGCAGTTTCGACCAGGGTTATGAAAAACTGTTTTTT	CASSFDQGYEKLFF
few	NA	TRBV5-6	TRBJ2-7	TGTGCCAGCAGCTTGGTCGGGACACACATCTACGAGCAGTACTTC	CASSLVGTHIYEQYF
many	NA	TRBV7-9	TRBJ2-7	TGTGCCAGCAGCTTAGGTGGGGCCCAGCTCGGGCAGTACTTC	CASSLGGAQLGQYF
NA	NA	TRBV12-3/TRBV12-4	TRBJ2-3	TGTGCCAGCAGTTTTGGGCCCAATACGCAGTATTTT	CASSFGPNTQYF
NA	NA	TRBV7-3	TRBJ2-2	TGTGCCAGCAGCCCGGAATGGGACACCGGGGAGCTGTTTTTT	CASSPEWDTGELFF
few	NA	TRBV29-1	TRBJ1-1	TGCAGCGTTGTTACAGGGCTGGGCACTGAAGCTTTCTTT	CSVVTGLGTEAFF
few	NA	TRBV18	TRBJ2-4	TGTGCCAGCTCACAAGGCGCCGCGGGGACCAAAAACATTCAGTACTTC	CASSQGAAGTKNIQYF
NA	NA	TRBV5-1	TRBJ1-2	TGCGCCAGCAGCTCCACTATTAACTATGGCTACACCTTC	CASSSTINYGYTF
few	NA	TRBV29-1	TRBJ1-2	TGCAGCGTTGCCGGGGGAAACTATGGCTACACCTTC	CSVAGGNYGYTF
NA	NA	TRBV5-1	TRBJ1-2	TGCGCCAGCAGCTTGGGAAGTCCGGGCCCGAGGGGCTACACCTTC	CASSLGSPGPRGYTF
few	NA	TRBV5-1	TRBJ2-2	TGCGCCAGCCTGGGAGGTTTCACCGGGGAGCTGTTTTTT	CASLGGFTGELFF
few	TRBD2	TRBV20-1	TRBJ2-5	TGCAGTGCTCCCCCCCGGGGGGTGGAGACCCAGTACTTC	CSAPPRGVETQYF
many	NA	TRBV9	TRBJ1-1	TGTGCCAGCAGAAGCCGGGACGAGAACACTGAAGCTTTCTTT	CASRSRDENTEAFF
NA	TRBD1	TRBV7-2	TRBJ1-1	TGTGCCAGCAGCCGAAGGGGACAGGGGTGGACTGAAGCTTTCTTT	CASSRRGQGWTEAFF
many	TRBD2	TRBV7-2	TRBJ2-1	TGTGCCAGCAGCTTACGGGAGCGGGGGGTCACCTCCTACAATGAGCAGTTCTTC	CASSLRERGVTSYNEQFF
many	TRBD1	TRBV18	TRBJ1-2	TGTGCCAGCTCGCTCCTCCTTCCCGGGACAGAATCTGGCTATGGCTACACCTTC	CASSLLLPGTESGYGYTF
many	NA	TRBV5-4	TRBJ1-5	TGTGCCAGCAGCTTCGGGGGTAGCAATCAGCCCCAGCATTTT	CASSFGGSNQPQHF
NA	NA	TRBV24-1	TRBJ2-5	TGTGCCACCGGGGCTGGATCTCAAGAGACCCAGTACTTC	CATGAGSQETQYF
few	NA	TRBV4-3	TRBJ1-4	TGCGCCAGCAGCCAAGATATAGTCCTCGGCGAAAAACTGTTTTTT	CASSQDIVLGEKLFF
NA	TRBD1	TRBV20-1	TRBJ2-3	TGCAGTGCTCCGGGACAGGGGGCAGATACGCAGTATTTT	CSAPGQGADTQYF
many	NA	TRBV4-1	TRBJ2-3	TGCGCCAGCAGCCACGCCGGCACAGATACGCAGTATTTT	CASSHAGTDTQYF
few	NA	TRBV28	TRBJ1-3	TGTGCCAGCAGTTACGCCAGCACCTCTGGAAACACCATATATTTT	CASSYASTSGNTIYF
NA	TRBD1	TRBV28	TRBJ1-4	TGTGCCAGCAAACCGGCAGGGGGGAATGAAAAACTGTTTTTT	CASKPAGGNEKLFF
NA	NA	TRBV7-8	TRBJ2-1	TGTGCCAGCAGCTTAGCGCCCAGTATCAATGAGCAGTTCTTC	CASSLAPSINEQFF
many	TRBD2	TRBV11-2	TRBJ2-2	TGTGCCAGCAGCAACCGTGGACTAGCGGGGGGGAGGACCGGGGAGCTGTTTTTT	CASSNRGLAGGRTGELFF
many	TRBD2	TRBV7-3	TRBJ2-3	TGTGCCAGCAGCTTAATGGGCCTAGCGGGGCCTCGGGGTACGCAGTATTTT	CASSLMGLAGPRGTQYF
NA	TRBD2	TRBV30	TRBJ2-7	TGTGCCTGGAATCCCCCGGGACTAGCCCAAGGCCACGAGCAGTACTTC	CAWNPPGLAQGHEQYF
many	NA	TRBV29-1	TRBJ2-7	TGCAGCGTTGTGCCGGCGGGGCGGGGGACAGGTCAAGGGGAGCAGTACTTC	CSVVPAGRGTGQGEQYF
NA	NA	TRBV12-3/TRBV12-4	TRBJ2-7	TGTGCCAGCAGTTTGACAGGCCTGGAAGAGCAGTACTTC	CASSLTGLEEQYF
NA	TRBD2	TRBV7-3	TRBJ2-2	TGTGCCAGCAGCTTAATATTAGATACTAGCGGGGGTCCCGGGGAGCTGTTTTTT	CASSLILDTSGGPGELFF
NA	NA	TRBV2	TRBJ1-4	TGTGCCAGCAGGCCCCCCGGGCGGAAACTGTTTTTT	CASRPPGRKLFF
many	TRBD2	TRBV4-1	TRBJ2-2	TGCGCCAGCAGCCGAAGGGAGCGGGGGACTATCGGGGAGCTGTTTTTT	CASSRRERGTIGELFF
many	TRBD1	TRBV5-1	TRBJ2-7	TGCGCCAGCAGCCCTGGACAGGGGGGCTACGAGCAGTACTTC	CASSPGQGGYEQYF